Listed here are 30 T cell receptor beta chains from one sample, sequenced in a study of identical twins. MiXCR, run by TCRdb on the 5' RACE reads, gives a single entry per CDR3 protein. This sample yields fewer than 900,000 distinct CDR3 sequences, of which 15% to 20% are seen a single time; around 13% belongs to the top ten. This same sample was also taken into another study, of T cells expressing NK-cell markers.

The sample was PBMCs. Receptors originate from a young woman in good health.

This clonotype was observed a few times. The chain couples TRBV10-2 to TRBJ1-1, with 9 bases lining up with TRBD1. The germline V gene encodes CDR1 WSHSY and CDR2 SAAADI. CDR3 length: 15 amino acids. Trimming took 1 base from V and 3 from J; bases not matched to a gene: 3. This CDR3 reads CASSEWTGVDTEAFF. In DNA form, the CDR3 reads TGCGCCAGCAGTGAGTGGACAGGGGTTGACACTGAAGCTTTCTTT.

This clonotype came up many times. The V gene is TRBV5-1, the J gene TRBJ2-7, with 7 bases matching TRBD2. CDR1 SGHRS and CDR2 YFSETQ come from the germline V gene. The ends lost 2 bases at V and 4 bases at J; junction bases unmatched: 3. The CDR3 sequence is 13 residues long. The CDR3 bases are TGCGCCAGCAGCTTCGACGGGAGGTACGAGCAGTACTTC. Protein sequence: CASSFDGRYEQYF.

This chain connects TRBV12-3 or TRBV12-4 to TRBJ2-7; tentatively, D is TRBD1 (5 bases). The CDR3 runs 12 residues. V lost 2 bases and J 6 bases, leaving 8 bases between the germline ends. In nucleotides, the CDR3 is TGTGCCAGCAGTTTACAGGGCACCGAGCAGTACTTC. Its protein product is CASSLQGTEQYF.

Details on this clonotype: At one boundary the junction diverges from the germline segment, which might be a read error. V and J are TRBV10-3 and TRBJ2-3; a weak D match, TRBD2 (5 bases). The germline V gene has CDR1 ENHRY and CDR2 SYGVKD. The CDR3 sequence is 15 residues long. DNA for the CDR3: TGTGCCATCACCCCCGGGGAGCTGAGCACGGATACGCAGTATTTT. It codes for CAITPGELSTDTQYF.

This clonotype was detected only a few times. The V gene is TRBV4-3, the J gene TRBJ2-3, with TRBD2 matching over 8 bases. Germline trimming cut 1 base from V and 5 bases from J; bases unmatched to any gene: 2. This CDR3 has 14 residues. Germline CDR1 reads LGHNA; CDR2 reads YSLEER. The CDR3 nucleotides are TGCGCCAGCAGCCAAGCCCTAGCGGGAGATACGCAGTATTTT. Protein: CASSQALAGDTQYF.

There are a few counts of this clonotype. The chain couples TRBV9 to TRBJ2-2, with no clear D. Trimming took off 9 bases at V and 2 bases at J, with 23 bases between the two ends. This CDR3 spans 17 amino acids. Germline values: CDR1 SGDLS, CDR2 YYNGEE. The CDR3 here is CANRLLRSYSNTGELFF. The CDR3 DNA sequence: TGTGCCAACCGGCTATTGCGCAGTTATTCCAACACCGGGGAGCTGTTTTTT.

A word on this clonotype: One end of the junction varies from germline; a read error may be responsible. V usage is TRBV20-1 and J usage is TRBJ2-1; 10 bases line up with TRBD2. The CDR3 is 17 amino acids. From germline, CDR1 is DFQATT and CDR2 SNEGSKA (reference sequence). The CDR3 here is CCARLTSGTKLFNEQFF. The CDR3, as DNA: TGCTGTGCTAGACTTACTAGCGGGACCAAACTTTTCAATGAGCAGTTCTTC.

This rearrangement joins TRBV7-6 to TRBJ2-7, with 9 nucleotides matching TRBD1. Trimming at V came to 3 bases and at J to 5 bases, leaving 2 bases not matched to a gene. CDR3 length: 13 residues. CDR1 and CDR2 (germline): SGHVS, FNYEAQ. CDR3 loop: CASSFTGGDEQYF. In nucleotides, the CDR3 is TGTGCCAGCAGCTTCACAGGGGGCGACGAGCAGTACTTC.

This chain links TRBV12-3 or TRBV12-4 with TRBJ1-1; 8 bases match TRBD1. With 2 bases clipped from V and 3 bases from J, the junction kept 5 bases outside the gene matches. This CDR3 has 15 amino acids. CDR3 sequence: CASSLQGASDTEAFF. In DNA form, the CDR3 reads TGTGCCAGCAGTTTACAGGGGGCGTCGGACACTGAAGCTTTCTTT.

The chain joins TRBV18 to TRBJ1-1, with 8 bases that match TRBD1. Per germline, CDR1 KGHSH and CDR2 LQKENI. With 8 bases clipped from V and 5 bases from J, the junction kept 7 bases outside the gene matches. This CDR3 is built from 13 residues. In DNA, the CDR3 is TGTGCCAGCCCAAAGGACAGGGCGACTGAAGCTTTCTTT. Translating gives CASPKDRATEAFF.

CDR3 in amino acids: CASRAIGRHYGYTF. The CDR3 DNA reads as TGTGCCAGCAGAGCCATCGGACGGCACTATGGCTACACCTTC. The chain carries TRBV9 and TRBJ1-2; D not resolved. There are 14 residues in the CDR3. Per the germline V gene, CDR1 is SGDLS and CDR2 is YYNGEE. Deletions cut 5 bases from V and 3 bases from J, with 14 bases between. The full variable domain, with the rest looked up from reference TRBV9 and TRBJ1-2, is DSGVTQTPKHLITATGQRVTLRCSPRSGDLSVYWYQQSLDQGLQFLIQYYNGEERAKGNILERFSAQQFPDLHSELNLSSLELGDSALYFCASRAIGRHYGYTFGSGTRLTVV.

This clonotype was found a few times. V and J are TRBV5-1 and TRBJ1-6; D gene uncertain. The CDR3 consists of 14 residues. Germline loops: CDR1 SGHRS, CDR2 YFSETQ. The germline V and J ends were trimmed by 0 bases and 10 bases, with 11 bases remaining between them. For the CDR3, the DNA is TGCGCCAGCAGCTTGGGGTCAGGAGGATCACCCCTCCACTTT. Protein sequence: CASSLGSGGSPLHF.

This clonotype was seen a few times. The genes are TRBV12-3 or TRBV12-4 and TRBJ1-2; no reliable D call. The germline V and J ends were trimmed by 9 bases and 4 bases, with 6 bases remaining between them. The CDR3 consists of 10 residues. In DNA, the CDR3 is TGTGCCAGTTGGGCCTATGGCTACACCTTC. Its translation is CASWAYGYTF.

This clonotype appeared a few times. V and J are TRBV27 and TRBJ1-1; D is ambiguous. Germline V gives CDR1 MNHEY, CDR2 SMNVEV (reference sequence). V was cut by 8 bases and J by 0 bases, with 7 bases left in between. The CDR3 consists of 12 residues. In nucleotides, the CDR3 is TGTGCCAGCGGGCCCATGAACACTGAAGCTTTCTTT. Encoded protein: CASGPMNTEAFF.

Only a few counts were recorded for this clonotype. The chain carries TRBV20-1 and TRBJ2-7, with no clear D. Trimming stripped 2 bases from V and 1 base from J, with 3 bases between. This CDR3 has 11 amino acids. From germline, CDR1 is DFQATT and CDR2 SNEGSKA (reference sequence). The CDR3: CSARKSYEQYF. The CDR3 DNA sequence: TGCAGTGCTAGAAAGTCCTACGAGCAGTACTTC.

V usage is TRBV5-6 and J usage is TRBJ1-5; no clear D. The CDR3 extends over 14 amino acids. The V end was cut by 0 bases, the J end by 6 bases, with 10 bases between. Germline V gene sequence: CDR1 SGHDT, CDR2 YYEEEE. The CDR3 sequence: CASSLAGWGQPQHF. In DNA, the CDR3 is TGTGCCAGCAGCTTGGCGGGCTGGGGTCAGCCCCAGCATTTT. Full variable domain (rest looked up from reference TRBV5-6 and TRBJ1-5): DAGVTQSPTHLIKTRGQQVTLRCSPKSGHDTVSWYQQALGQGPQFIFQYYEEEERQRGNFPDRFSGHQFPNYSSELNVNALLLGDSALYLCASSLAGWGQPQHFGDGTRLSIL.

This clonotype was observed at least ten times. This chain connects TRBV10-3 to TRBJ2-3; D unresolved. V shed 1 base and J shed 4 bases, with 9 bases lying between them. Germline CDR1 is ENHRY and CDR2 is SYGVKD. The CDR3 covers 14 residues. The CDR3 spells CAISELAGPDTQYF. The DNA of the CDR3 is TGTGCCATCAGTGAGTTAGCAGGTCCAGATACGCAGTATTTT.

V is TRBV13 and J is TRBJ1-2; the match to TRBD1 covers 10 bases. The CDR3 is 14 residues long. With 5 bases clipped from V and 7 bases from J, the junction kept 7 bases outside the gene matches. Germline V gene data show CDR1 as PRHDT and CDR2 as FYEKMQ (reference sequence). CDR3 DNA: TGTGCCAGCAGCGAGAGACAGGGGGCGAGTGGCTACACCTTC. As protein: CASSERQGASGYTF.

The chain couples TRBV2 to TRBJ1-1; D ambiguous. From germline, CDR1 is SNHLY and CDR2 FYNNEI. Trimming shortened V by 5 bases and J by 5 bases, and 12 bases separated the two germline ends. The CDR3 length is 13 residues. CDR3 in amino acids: CASSYDLGTEAFF. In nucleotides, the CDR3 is TGTGCCAGCAGTTACGATCTTGGGACTGAAGCTTTCTTT.

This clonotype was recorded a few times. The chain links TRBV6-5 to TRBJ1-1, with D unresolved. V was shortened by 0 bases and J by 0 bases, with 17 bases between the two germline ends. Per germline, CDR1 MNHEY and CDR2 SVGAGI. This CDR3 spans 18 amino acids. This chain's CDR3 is CASSYSAQYIRLNTEAFF. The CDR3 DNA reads TGTGCCAGCAGTTACTCAGCCCAGTACATCCGATTGAACACTGAAGCTTTCTTT.

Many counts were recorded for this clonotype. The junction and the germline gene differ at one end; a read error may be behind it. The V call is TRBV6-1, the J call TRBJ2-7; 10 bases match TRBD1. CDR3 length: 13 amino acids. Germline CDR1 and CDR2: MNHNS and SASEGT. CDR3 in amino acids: CASSRQAGTGELF. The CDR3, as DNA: TGTGCCAGCAGCCGACAAGCTGGGACAGGGGAACTCTTC.

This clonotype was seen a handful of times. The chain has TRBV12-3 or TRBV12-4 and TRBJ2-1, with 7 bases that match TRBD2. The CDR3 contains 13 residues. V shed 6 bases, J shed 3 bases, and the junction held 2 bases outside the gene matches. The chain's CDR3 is CASRPSGYNEQFF. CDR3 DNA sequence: TGTGCCAGCAGACCTAGCGGCTACAATGAGCAGTTCTTC.

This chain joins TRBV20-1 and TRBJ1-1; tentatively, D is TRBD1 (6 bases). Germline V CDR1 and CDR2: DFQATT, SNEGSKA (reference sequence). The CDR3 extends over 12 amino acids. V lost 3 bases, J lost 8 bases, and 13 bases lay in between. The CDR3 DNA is TGCAGTGCTAGGGACAGCCCCGGGGAAGCTTTCTTT. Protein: CSARDSPGEAFF.

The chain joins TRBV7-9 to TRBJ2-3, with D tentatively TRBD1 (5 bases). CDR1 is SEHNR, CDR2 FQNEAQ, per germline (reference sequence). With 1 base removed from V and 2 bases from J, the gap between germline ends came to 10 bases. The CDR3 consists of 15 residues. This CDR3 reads CASSLVGANTDTQYF. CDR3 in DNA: TGTGCCAGCAGCTTAGTTGGGGCCAACACAGATACGCAGTATTTT.

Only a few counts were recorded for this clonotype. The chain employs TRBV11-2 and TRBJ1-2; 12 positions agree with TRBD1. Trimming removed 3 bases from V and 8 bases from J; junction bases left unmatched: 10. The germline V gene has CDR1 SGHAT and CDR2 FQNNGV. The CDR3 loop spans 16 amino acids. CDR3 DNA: TGTGCCAGCAGCTTTCCGACCGTGGGGACAGGGGGCGGCTACACCTTC. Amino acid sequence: CASSFPTVGTGGGYTF.

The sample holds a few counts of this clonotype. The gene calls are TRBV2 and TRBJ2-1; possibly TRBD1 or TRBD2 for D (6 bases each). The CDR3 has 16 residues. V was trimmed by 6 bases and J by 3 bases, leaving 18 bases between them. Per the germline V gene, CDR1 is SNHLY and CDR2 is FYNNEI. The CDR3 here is CASSYGGGQNYNEQFF. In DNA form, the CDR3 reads TGTGCCAGCAGCTATGGAGGGGGGCAAAACTACAATGAGCAGTTCTTC. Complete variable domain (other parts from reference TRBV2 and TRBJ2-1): EPEVTQTPSHQVTQMGQEVILRCVPISNHLYFYWYRQILGQKVEFLVSFYNNEISEKSEIFDDQFSVERPDGSNFTLKIRSTKLEDSAMYFCASSYGGGQNYNEQFFGPGTRLTVL.

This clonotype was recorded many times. CDR3 nucleotides: TGTGCCAGCAGCTTGATGACCCACACAGATACGCAGTATTTT. Its translation: CASSLMTHTDTQYF. This chain connects TRBV5-6 to TRBJ2-3; D remains unclear. The CDR3 sequence is 14 residues long. CDR1 is SGHDT, CDR2 YYEEEE, per germline. Trimming stripped 1 base from V and 2 bases from J, with 8 bases between.

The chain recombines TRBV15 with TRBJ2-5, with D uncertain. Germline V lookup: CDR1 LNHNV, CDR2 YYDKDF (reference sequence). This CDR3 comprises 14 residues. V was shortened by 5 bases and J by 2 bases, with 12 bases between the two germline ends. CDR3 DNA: TGTGCCACCAGCTTTCTCGACCGTCAAGAGACCCAGTACTTC. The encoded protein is CATSFLDRQETQYF.

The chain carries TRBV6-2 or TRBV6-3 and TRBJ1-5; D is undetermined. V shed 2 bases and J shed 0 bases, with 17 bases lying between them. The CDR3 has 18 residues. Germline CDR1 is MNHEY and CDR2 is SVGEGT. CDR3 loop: CASSYALDGPYSNQPQHF. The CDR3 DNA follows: TGTGCCAGCAGTTACGCTTTGGACGGACCTTATAGCAATCAGCCCCAGCATTTT.

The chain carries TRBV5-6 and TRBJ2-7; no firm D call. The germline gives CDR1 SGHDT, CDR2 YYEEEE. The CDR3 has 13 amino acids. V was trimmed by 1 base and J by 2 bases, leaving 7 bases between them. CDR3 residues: CASSLMATYEQYF. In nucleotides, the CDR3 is TGTGCCAGCAGCTTGATGGCTACCTACGAGCAGTACTTC.